The T cell receptor beta chain described here comes from a study of siplizumab effects on memory and regulatory T cells. Study-level results: Alloreactive sequences traceable to unstimulated CD4+ memory cells declined significantly under siplizumab. Suppressive activity of Tregs proliferating in siplizumab cultures remained unconfirmed.

V lost 6 bases and J 0 bases, leaving 11 bases between the germline ends. The CDR3 loop spans 14 amino acids. Germline CDR1 and CDR2: MNHEY and SVGAGI. Measured with immunoSEQ multiplex PCR; TCRdb has only the in-frame clones, and not every one. Seen here are 110,000 or so clones, approximately 90% observed once, and the top ten hold about 0.7%. About this clone itself: Its specificity is unknown.

The chain employs TRBV6-5 and TRBJ1-2, with D unclear. The receptor comes from a human donor in good health. Specimen: Tregs sorted from blood. CDR3 in DNA: TGTGCCAGCAGCCTTACAGTAGCTAACTATGGCTACACCTTC. Amino acids: CASSLTVANYGYTF.